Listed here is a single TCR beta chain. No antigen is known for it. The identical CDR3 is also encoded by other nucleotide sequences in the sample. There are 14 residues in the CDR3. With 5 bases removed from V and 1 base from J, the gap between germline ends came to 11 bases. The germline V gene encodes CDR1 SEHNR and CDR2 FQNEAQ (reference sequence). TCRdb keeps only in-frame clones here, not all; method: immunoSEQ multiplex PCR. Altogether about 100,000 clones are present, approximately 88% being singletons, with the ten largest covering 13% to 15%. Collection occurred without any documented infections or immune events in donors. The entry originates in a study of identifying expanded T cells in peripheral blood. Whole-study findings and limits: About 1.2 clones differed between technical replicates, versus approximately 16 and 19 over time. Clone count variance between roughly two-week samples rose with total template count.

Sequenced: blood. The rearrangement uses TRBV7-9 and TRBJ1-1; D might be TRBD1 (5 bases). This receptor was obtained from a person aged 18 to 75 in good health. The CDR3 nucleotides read TGTGCCAGCAGCACTGATAGGGGGAACACTGAAGCTTTCTTT. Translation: CASSTDRGNTEAFF.